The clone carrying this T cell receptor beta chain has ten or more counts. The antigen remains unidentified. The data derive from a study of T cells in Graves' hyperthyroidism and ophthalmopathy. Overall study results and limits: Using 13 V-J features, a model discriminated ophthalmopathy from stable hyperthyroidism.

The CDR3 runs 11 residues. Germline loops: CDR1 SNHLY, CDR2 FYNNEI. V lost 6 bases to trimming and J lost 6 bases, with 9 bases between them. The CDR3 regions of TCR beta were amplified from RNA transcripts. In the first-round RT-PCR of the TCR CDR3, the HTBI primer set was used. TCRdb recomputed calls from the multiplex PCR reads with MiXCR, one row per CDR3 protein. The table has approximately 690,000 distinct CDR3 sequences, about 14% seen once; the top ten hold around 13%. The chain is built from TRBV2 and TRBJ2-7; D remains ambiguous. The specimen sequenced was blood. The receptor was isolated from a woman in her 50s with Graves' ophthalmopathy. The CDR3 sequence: CASRSGVEQYF. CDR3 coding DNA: TGTGCCAGCAGGTCCGGAGTCGAGCAGTACTTC. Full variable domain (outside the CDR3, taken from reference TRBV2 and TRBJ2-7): EPEVTQTPSHQVTQMGQEVILRCVPISNHLYFYWYRQILGQKVEFLVSFYNNEISEKSEIFDDQFSVERPDGSNFTLKIRSTKLEDSAMYFCASRSGVEQYFGPGTRLTVT.